Listed below are T cell receptor beta chains from one sample, sequenced in a study of T cell changes during pregnancy in multiple sclerosis. Produced via immunoSEQ multiplex PCR; TCRdb's table is partial and in-frame only. Of roughly 32,000 clones listed, approximately 90% are singletons. The specimen was CD8+ T cells from peripheral blood mononuclear cells, collected in the third trimester of pregnancy. Source of these receptors: a female donor with multiple sclerosis, enrolled in a pregnancy study. The conserved cysteine and the conserved F or W are not part of the CDR3 here. A D gene is named only where the DNA matches it firmly.

CDR3	length	D	V	J
ASSLAFTDTQY	11	.	TRBV7-6	TRBJ2-3
ASSLTQASYNEQF	13	.	TRBV7-3	TRBJ2-1
ASSQPGGTTNNEQF	14	TRBD2	TRBV4-2	TRBJ2-1
ASSLVYGGTNEKLF	14	.	TRBV11-2	TRBJ1-4
ASSLLAGEQY	10	.	TRBV28	TRBJ2-7
SVPSGRTDTQY	11	TRBD2	TRBV29-1	TRBJ2-3
ASTSIAGELF	10	.	TRBV27	TRBJ2-2
ASSLGDRGLGTEAF	14	TRBD1	TRBV5-1	TRBJ1-1
SAGQIEPQH	9	.	TRBV20-1	TRBJ1-5
ASSLRRGGIYNEQF	14	TRBD2	TRBV5-4	TRBJ2-1
ASSERDRGRLEKLF	14	TRBD1	TRBV2	TRBJ1-4
ARAQGSRKTQY	11	.	TRBV2	TRBJ2-5
ASSLDEGRTDTQY	13	.	TRBV5-1	TRBJ2-3
ASSYRGTNTEAF	12	TRBD1	TRBV2	TRBJ1-1
ASSDRRETQY	10	.	TRBV2	TRBJ2-5
ASSSSAGTSTRAYEQY	16	.	TRBV7-9	TRBJ2-7
ASSTPTSGGDYEQF	14	TRBD2	TRBV7-3	TRBJ2-1
ASSTSGTGIQETQY	14	TRBD1	TRBV7-9	TRBJ2-5
ASSLNRDYEQY	11	.	TRBV7-8	TRBJ2-7
ASSLGQTTGNEQF	13	.	TRBV5-8	TRBJ2-1
ASSSNLRGEAF	11	.	TRBV13	TRBJ1-1
ASSARQGYNEQF	12	TRBD1	TRBV9	TRBJ2-1
ASSLNRDIKINEQF	14	.	TRBV5-5	TRBJ2-1
ASSRSRQINEKLF	13	.	TRBV4-1	TRBJ1-4
ASSLSGRVVDTQY	13	.	TRBV28	TRBJ2-3
ASSMGRSSSYEQY	13	.	TRBV19	TRBJ2-7
ASSSPGTGPGNEQF	14	TRBD1	TRBV7-9	TRBJ2-1
ASSRPGNSYEQY	12	.	TRBV21-1	TRBJ2-7
ASSLADRGETQY	12	TRBD1	TRBV7-9	TRBJ2-5
AWSEMRVPGIG	11	.	TRBV30	TRBJ1-2
ASSLSRLSEQY	11	.	TRBV28	TRBJ2-7
ASSGTGSTDTQY	12	.	TRBV9	TRBJ2-3
ASSEAGDSDTQY	12	TRBD2	TRBV6-4	TRBJ2-3
ASKPTGYSNQPQH	13	.	TRBV28	TRBJ1-5
ASSSTGLGLGAIWEQF	16	TRBD2	TRBV7-9	TRBJ2-1
ASSVNRDRGNTEAF	14	TRBD1	TRBV9	TRBJ1-1
ASSLGEGVNEQF	12	.	TRBV19	TRBJ2-1
ASSLVSYRANTEAF	14	.	TRBV11-2	TRBJ1-1
ASSPLGTSYEQY	12	.	TRBV27	TRBJ2-7
ASSEGFRGGNTEAF	14	.	TRBV10-2	TRBJ1-1
SGGPRRGGYNEQF	13	.	TRBV29-1	TRBJ2-1
ASSLFGGGSRTDTQY	15	TRBD2	TRBV5-1	TRBJ2-3
ASSPGTPQETQY	12	.	TRBV9	TRBJ2-5
ASSPQGFEQF	10	.	TRBV7-9	TRBJ2-1
ASSPGQGTYEQY	12	TRBD1	TRBV4-1	TRBJ2-7
ASSRQGSGANVLT	13	TRBD1	TRBV28	TRBJ2-6
ASSFQRGANQETQY	14	TRBD2	TRBV5-4	TRBJ2-5
ASSSRAGDTGELF	13	TRBD2	TRBV7-9	TRBJ2-2
ASSLEWGKSYEQY	13	.	TRBV5-1	TRBJ2-7
ASRTDRGPYNEQF	13	TRBD1	TRBV6-6	TRBJ2-1
ASSKGQGRNQPQH	13	.	TRBV21-1	TRBJ1-5
ASSLGGGRETQY	12	TRBD2	TRBV5-1	TRBJ2-5
ASSLAGTRRSGYGYT	15	.	TRBV7-9	TRBJ1-2
ASSVGTSGREDRPHNEQF	18	TRBD2	TRBV9	TRBJ2-1
ASSIPDRLSEQY	12	TRBD1	TRBV19	TRBJ2-7
ASSPLAGGTDTQY	13	TRBD2	TRBV7-3	TRBJ2-3
ASSLAGAADTQY	12	TRBD2	TRBV6-5	TRBJ2-3